This is a list of T cell receptor beta chains from one sample in a study of T cell responses to AZD1222 COVID-19 vaccine. Using immunoSEQ multiplex PCR, the repertoire was profiled, and TCRdb retains in-frame clones only, with some absent. The sample consists of about 200,000 clones, about 92% of them appearing once. The specimen was peripheral blood, collected 28 days after the second dose of the MenACWY control vaccine. Every receptor here comes from an adult who received the MenACWY meningococcal vaccine as a control. Each CDR3 is given with its conserved first and last residue. A D gene is named only where the DNA matches it firmly. Some rows have no size entry. The others give once, few or many, or a class for an expanded clone.

v_call: TRBV28; clone_size: .; d_call: .; j_call: TRBJ1-6; cdr3_nt: TGTGCCAGCAGTTTATTTCGGGATAATTCACCCCTCCACTTT; cdr3_aa: CASSLFRDNSPLHF
v_call: TRBV11-3; clone_size: once; d_call: .; j_call: TRBJ1-5; cdr3_nt: TGTGCCAGCAGCTTTGGGGTTGATCAGCCCCAGCATTTT; cdr3_aa: CASSFGVDQPQHF
v_call: TRBV9; clone_size: .; d_call: .; j_call: TRBJ1-2; cdr3_nt: TGTGCCAGCACCCTTTCATCTGACTATGGCTACACCTTC; cdr3_aa: CASTLSSDYGYTF
v_call: TRBV9; clone_size: .; d_call: .; j_call: TRBJ2-3; cdr3_nt: TGTGCCAGCAGCGTAGGGGTGGCAGCAAGCACAGATACGCAGTATTTT; cdr3_aa: CASSVGVAASTDTQYF
v_call: TRBV6-5; clone_size: .; d_call: TRBD2; j_call: TRBJ2-3; cdr3_nt: TGTGCCAGCGAGGTTAGCGGGAGCCGGAATACGCAGTATTTT; cdr3_aa: CASEVSGSRNTQYF
v_call: TRBV6-2/TRBV6-3; clone_size: few; d_call: .; j_call: TRBJ1-5; cdr3_nt: TGTGCCAGCAGTTACTCGACCGCACTCCTTAGCAATCAGCCCCAGCATTTT; cdr3_aa: CASSYSTALLSNQPQHF
v_call: TRBV11-3; clone_size: .; d_call: .; j_call: TRBJ1-1; cdr3_nt: TGTGCCAGCAGCTCGGGTAGGAACACTGAAGCTTTCTTT; cdr3_aa: CASSSGRNTEAFF
v_call: TRBV19; clone_size: .; d_call: TRBD1; j_call: TRBJ2-1; cdr3_nt: TGTGCCAGTAGTATAGGGGTAAACAGGGGGCTTGAATACAATGAGCAGTTCTTC; cdr3_aa: CASSIGVNRGLEYNEQFF
v_call: TRBV28; clone_size: .; d_call: .; j_call: TRBJ1-4; cdr3_nt: TGTGCCAGCAGTCCCACAGGGCGCGGGGAAAAACTGTTTTTT; cdr3_aa: CASSPTGRGEKLFF
v_call: TRBV19; clone_size: .; d_call: .; j_call: TRBJ1-4; cdr3_nt: TGTGCCACCCGTTCGGGCAGGAGAGGTGGAACTAATGAAAAACTGTTTTTT; cdr3_aa: CATRSGRRGGTNEKLFF
v_call: TRBV7-3; clone_size: .; d_call: TRBD1; j_call: TRBJ2-7; cdr3_nt: TGTGCCAGCAGCAGGGGACAGGGGAGGGAGCAGTACTTC; cdr3_aa: CASSRGQGREQYF
v_call: TRBV12-1; clone_size: .; d_call: .; j_call: TRBJ2-1; cdr3_nt: TGTGCCAGCAGACTGACTAGCGGGGTAAATGAGCAGTTCTTC; cdr3_aa: CASRLTSGVNEQFF
v_call: TRBV27; clone_size: .; d_call: TRBD1; j_call: TRBJ1-5; cdr3_nt: TGTGCCAGCAAGGGGGCGGGAGGGCAGCCCCAGCATTTT; cdr3_aa: CASKGAGGQPQHF
v_call: TRBV30; clone_size: .; d_call: .; j_call: TRBJ1-2; cdr3_nt: TGTGCCTGGAGGAAGGACAGAGCTAACTATGGCTACACCTTC; cdr3_aa: CAWRKDRANYGYTF
v_call: TRBV7-4; clone_size: .; d_call: TRBD1; j_call: TRBJ1-2; cdr3_nt: TGTGCCAGCAGCTTAAGGGGTGGGACAGGGGTGCCCTGGGGCTACACCTTC; cdr3_aa: CASSLRGGTGVPWGYTF
v_call: TRBV10-3; clone_size: .; d_call: .; j_call: TRBJ2-1; cdr3_nt: TGTGCCATCAGTGACGAGCTAGTCAATGAGCAGTTCTTC; cdr3_aa: CAISDELVNEQFF
v_call: TRBV4-3; clone_size: once; d_call: .; j_call: TRBJ1-1; cdr3_nt: TGCGCCAGCAGCCAAGTTCGACAGCAAAACACTGAAGCTTTCTTT; cdr3_aa: CASSQVRQQNTEAFF
v_call: TRBV3-1/TRBV3-2; clone_size: .; d_call: .; j_call: TRBJ1-6; cdr3_nt: TGTGCCACCCAGGCAGGAGGGGCGGATTCACCCCTCCACTTT; cdr3_aa: CATQAGGADSPLHF
v_call: TRBV12-2; clone_size: .; d_call: .; j_call: TRBJ1-1; cdr3_nt: TGTGCAAGTCGCTCCCCGGACGGACTAATGAACACTGAAGCTTTCTTT; cdr3_aa: CASRSPDGLMNTEAFF
v_call: TRBV9; clone_size: .; d_call: .; j_call: TRBJ2-3; cdr3_nt: TGTGCCAGCAGCGTCACAGGGTTTGCAGATACGCAGTATTTT; cdr3_aa: CASSVTGFADTQYF
v_call: TRBV6-5; clone_size: .; d_call: TRBD1; j_call: TRBJ1-1; cdr3_nt: TGTGCCAGCAGTTACTTTCCAGGGGGCAGGAACACTGAAGCTTTCTTT; cdr3_aa: CASSYFPGGRNTEAFF
v_call: TRBV28; clone_size: .; d_call: .; j_call: TRBJ1-5; cdr3_nt: TGTGCCAGCAGTTCTCCGGACAGAAGCAATCAGCCCCAGCATTTT; cdr3_aa: CASSSPDRSNQPQHF
v_call: TRBV6-5; clone_size: .; d_call: .; j_call: TRBJ2-6; cdr3_nt: TGTGCCAGCAGTCGTACTCCCCAGGCCAACGTCCTGACTTTC; cdr3_aa: CASSRTPQANVLTF
v_call: TRBV19; clone_size: .; d_call: .; j_call: TRBJ2-1; cdr3_nt: TGTGCCAGTAGTACCCGTCAGGGGAATGAGCAGTTCTTC; cdr3_aa: CASSTRQGNEQFF
v_call: TRBV7-9; clone_size: few; d_call: .; j_call: TRBJ1-1; cdr3_nt: TGTGCCAGCAGCAAACAGGGTGACACTGAAGCTTTCTTT; cdr3_aa: CASSKQGDTEAFF
v_call: TRBV19; clone_size: .; d_call: TRBD1; j_call: TRBJ1-5; cdr3_nt: TGTGCCACCGACAGGGGGCAAATAAGCAATCAGCCCCAGCATTTT; cdr3_aa: CATDRGQISNQPQHF
v_call: TRBV12-3/TRBV12-4; clone_size: .; d_call: TRBD1; j_call: TRBJ1-2; cdr3_nt: TGTGCCAGCGGGACAGGCGGCGGCTACACCTTC; cdr3_aa: CASGTGGGYTF
v_call: TRBV19; clone_size: .; d_call: .; j_call: TRBJ2-2; cdr3_nt: TGTGCCAGTAGACTATCCGGACAGACGAACACCGGGGAGCTGTTTTTT; cdr3_aa: CASRLSGQTNTGELFF
v_call: TRBV24-1; clone_size: once; d_call: TRBD1; j_call: TRBJ1-2; cdr3_nt: TGTGCCACCAGTGATTCGGACAGGGGTGGCTATGGCTACACCTTC; cdr3_aa: CATSDSDRGGYGYTF
v_call: TRBV2; clone_size: .; d_call: .; j_call: TRBJ2-2; cdr3_nt: TGTGCCAGCAGCCTGTGGGGCAGGATAGGCCCCGGGGAGCTGTTTTTT; cdr3_aa: CASSLWGRIGPGELFF
v_call: TRBV18; clone_size: once; d_call: .; j_call: TRBJ2-7; cdr3_nt: TGTGCCAGCTCACCAGTTTCCAGACTTATGGGACAAAACGCCGACTACGAGCAGTACTTC; cdr3_aa: CASSPVSRLMGQNADYEQYF
v_call: TRBV19; clone_size: .; d_call: .; j_call: TRBJ1-2; cdr3_nt: TGTGCCAGTAGTATGAACGCCCCGGGCCAATCGGGTGGCTACACCTTC; cdr3_aa: CASSMNAPGQSGGYTF
v_call: TRBV19; clone_size: once; d_call: .; j_call: TRBJ2-5; cdr3_nt: TGTGCCAGTAGTAAGGGCAGGTTTCGAGAGACCCAGTACTTC; cdr3_aa: CASSKGRFRETQYF
v_call: TRBV6-4; clone_size: .; d_call: TRBD1; j_call: TRBJ1-2; cdr3_nt: TGTGCCAGCAGCGCCCTCGGGGGACAGGTGATGGCTGGCTACACCTTC; cdr3_aa: CASSALGGQVMAGYTF
v_call: TRBV7-2; clone_size: .; d_call: TRBD1; j_call: TRBJ2-2; cdr3_nt: TGTGCCAGCAGCCGGGACAGCTCTTCCGGGGAGCTGTTTTTT; cdr3_aa: CASSRDSSSGELFF
v_call: TRBV7-6; clone_size: .; d_call: .; j_call: TRBJ1-1; cdr3_nt: TGTGCCAGCAGCTTAGAAATTTCAGGGGAGGGGACTGAAGCTTTCTTT; cdr3_aa: CASSLEISGEGTEAFF
v_call: TRBV2; clone_size: .; d_call: TRBD2; j_call: TRBJ2-5; cdr3_nt: TGTGCCGGAGAAACTAGCGGCCAAGAGGCCCAGTACTTC; cdr3_aa: CAGETSGQEAQYF
v_call: TRBV10-1; clone_size: .; d_call: .; j_call: TRBJ2-1; cdr3_nt: TGCGCCAGCAGTGCGACAGGGAAGGGAGGTGAGCAGTTCTTC; cdr3_aa: CASSATGKGGEQFF
v_call: TRBV7-6; clone_size: .; d_call: .; j_call: TRBJ1-1; cdr3_nt: TGTGCCAGCAGCCGGAGGGAAGGCAACACTGAAGCTTTCTTT; cdr3_aa: CASSRREGNTEAFF
v_call: TRBV6-6; clone_size: .; d_call: TRBD1; j_call: TRBJ1-4; cdr3_nt: TGTGCCAGCAGGGGGGGACAGAATAATGAAAAACTGTTTTTT; cdr3_aa: CASRGGQNNEKLFF
v_call: TRBV7-3; clone_size: once; d_call: .; j_call: TRBJ2-7; cdr3_nt: TGTGCCAGCAGCCAATTGGGCGGCTACGAGCAGTACTTC; cdr3_aa: CASSQLGGYEQYF
v_call: TRBV7-4; clone_size: .; d_call: .; j_call: TRBJ1-4; cdr3_nt: TGTGCCAGCAGCTTAGTGGGACCTTCAAATGAAAAACTGTTTTTT; cdr3_aa: CASSLVGPSNEKLFF
v_call: TRBV19; clone_size: .; d_call: .; j_call: TRBJ2-7; cdr3_nt: TGTGCCAGTAGTATCAAGCCTTGGGAGCAGTACTTC; cdr3_aa: CASSIKPWEQYF
v_call: TRBV19; clone_size: .; d_call: .; j_call: TRBJ1-5; cdr3_nt: TGTGCCAGTAATCTGGCACCTAGTAATCAGCCCCAGCATTTT; cdr3_aa: CASNLAPSNQPQHF